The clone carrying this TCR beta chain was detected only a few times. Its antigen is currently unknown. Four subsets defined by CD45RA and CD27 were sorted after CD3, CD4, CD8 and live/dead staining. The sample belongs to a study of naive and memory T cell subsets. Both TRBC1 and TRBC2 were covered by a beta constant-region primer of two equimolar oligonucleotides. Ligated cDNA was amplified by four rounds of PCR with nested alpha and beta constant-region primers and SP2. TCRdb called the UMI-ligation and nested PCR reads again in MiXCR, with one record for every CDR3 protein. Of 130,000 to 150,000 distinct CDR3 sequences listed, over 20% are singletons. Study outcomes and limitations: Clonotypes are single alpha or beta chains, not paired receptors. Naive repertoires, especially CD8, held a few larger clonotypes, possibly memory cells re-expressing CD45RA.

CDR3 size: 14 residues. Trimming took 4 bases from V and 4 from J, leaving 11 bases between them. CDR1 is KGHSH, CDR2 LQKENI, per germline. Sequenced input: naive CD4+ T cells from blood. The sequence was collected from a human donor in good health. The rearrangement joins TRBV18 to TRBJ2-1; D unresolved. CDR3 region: CASSRGGQYNEQFF. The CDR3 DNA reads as TGTGCCAGCTCACGGGGTGGGCAATACAATGAGCAGTTCTTC.